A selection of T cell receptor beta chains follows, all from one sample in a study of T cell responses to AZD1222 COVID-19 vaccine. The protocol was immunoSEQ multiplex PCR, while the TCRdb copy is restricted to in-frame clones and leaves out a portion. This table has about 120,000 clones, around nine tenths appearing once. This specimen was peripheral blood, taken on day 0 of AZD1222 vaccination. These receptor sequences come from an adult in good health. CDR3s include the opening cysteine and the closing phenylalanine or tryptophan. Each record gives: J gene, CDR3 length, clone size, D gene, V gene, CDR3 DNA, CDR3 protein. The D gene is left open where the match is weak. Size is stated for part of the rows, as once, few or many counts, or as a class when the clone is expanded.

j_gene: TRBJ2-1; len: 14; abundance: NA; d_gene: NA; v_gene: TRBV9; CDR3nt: TGTGCCAGCAGCGTAAAAACCCACAACAATGAGCAGTTCTTC; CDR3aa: CASSVKTHNNEQFF
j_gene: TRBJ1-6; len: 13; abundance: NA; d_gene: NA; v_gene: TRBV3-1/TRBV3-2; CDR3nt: TGTGCCAGCAGCCCCAGGCTTGGATCACCCCTCCACTTT; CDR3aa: CASSPRLGSPLHF
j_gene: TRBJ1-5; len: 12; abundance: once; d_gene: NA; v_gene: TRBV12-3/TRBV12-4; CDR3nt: TGTGCCAGCAGAATTAGCAATCAGCCCCAGCATTTT; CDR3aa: CASRISNQPQHF
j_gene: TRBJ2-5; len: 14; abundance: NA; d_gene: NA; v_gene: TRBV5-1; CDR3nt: TGCGCCAGCAGCCCAACAGGGCAGGGGGAGACCCAGTACTTC; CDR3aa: CASSPTGQGETQYF
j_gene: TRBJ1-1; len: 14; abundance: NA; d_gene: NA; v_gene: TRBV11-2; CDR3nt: TGTGCCAGCAGCTTAGATGACCAGGGGACTGAAGCTTTCTTT; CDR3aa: CASSLDDQGTEAFF
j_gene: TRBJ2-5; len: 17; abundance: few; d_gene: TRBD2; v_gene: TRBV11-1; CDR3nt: TGTGCCAGCAGCCTAGCCAAACACCGGGAGGTAAAAGAGACCCAGTACTTC; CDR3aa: CASSLAKHREVKETQYF
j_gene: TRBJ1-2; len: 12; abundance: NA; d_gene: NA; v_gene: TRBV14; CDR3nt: TGTGCCAGCAGCCAAGATTGGCGAGGCTACACCTTC; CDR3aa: CASSQDWRGYTF
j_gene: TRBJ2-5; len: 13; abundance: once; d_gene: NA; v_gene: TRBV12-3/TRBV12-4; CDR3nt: TGTGCCAGCACCGCGGACCGAGGGGGGACCCAGTACTTC; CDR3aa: CASTADRGGTQYF
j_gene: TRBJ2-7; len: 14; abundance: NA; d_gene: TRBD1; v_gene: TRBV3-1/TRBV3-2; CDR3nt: TGTGCCAGCAGCTCGACAGGGGGCATCGACGAGCAGTACTTC; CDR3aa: CASSSTGGIDEQYF
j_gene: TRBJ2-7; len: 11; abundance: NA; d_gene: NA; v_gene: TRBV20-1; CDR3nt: TGCAGTGCAAAAATGGGATACGAGCAGTACTTC; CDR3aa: CSAKMGYEQYF
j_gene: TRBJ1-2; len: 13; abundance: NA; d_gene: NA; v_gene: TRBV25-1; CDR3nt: TGTGCCAGCAGTGTCCCGGGCAGAGAAGGCTACACCTTC; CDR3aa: CASSVPGREGYTF
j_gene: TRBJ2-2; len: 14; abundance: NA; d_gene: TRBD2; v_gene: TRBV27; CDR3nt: TGTGCCACCCGGTGGAGCGGGATGGCCGGGGAGCTGTTTTTT; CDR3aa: CATRWSGMAGELFF
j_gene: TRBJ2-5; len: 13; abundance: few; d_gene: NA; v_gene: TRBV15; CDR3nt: TGTGCCACTTCGGCGGGGATCGTGGAGACCCAGTACTTC; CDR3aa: CATSAGIVETQYF
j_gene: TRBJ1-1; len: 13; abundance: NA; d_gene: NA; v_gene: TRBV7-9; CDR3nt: TGTGCCAGCAGCCCATGGGGACTGACTGAAGCTTTCTTT; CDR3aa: CASSPWGLTEAFF
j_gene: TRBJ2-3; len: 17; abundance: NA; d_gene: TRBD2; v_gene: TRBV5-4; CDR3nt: TGTGCCAGCAGCCTAGGGGCTAGCGGGCTACGGTGGGATACGCAGTATTTT; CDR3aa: CASSLGASGLRWDTQYF
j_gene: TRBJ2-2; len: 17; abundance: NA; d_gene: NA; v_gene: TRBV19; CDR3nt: TGTGCCAGTAGTCTCCAGAGGGGGACTTTGAACACCGGGGAGCTGTTTTTT; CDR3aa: CASSLQRGTLNTGELFF
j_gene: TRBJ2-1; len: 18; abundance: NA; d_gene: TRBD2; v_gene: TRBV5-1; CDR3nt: TGCGCCAGCAGTTCCGGACTAGCGGGCCCGAGCTCCTACAATGAGCAGTTCTTC; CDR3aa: CASSSGLAGPSSYNEQFF
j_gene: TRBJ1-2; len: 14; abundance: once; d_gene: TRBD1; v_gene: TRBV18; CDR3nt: TGTGCCAGCTCACCTACAGGGGATAGTCATGGCTACACCTTC; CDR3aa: CASSPTGDSHGYTF
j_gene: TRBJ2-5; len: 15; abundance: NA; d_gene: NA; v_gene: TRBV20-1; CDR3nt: TGCAGTGCTGGTGGAGGATGGGGGGCGGGGGAGACCCAGTACTTC; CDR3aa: CSAGGGWGAGETQYF
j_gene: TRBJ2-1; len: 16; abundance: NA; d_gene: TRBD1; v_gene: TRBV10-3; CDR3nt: TGTGCCATCAGTGACCCGGGACAGGGGAAATACAATGAGCAGTTCTTC; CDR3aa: CAISDPGQGKYNEQFF
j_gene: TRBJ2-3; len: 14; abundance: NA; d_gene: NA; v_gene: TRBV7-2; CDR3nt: TGTGCCAGCAGCTTACGGCGGGGCACAGATACGCAGTATTTT; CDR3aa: CASSLRRGTDTQYF
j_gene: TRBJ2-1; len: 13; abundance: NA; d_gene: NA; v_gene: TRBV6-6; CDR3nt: TGTGCCAGCAGCCTACGGACCTACAATGAGCAGTTCTTC; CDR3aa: CASSLRTYNEQFF
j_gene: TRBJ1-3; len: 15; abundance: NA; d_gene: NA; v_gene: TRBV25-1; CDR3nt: TGTGCCAGCAGTGATCCAGCTAGCTCTGGAAACACCATATATTTT; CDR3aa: CASSDPASSGNTIYF
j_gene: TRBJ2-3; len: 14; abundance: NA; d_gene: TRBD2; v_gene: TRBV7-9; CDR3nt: TGTGCCAGCAGCTTAGGCGGGGGTGCAGATACGCAGTATTTT; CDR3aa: CASSLGGGADTQYF
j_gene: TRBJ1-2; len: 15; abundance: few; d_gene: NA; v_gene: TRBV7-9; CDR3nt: TGTGCCAGCAGCTTAGGGGACCGTGGCAGGGATGGCTACACCTTC; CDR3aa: CASSLGDRGRDGYTF
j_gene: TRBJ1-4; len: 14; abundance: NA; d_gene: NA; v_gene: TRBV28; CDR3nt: TGTGCCAGCAGTTTCAGCCCAATGAGGGAAAAACTGTTTTTT; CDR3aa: CASSFSPMREKLFF
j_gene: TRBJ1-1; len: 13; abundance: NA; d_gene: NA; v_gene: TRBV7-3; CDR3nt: TGTGCCAGCAGCTTATCGGGGAACACTGAAGCTTTCTTT; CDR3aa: CASSLSGNTEAFF
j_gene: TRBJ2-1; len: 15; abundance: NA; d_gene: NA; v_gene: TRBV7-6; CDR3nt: TGTGCCAGCAGCTTAGGGTTAAGCGGCTACAATGAGCAGTTCTTC; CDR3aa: CASSLGLSGYNEQFF
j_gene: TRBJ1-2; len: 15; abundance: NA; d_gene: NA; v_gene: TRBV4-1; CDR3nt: TGCGCCAGCAGCCAAGTAAAGGGGGGGAACTATGGCTACACCTTC; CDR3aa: CASSQVKGGNYGYTF
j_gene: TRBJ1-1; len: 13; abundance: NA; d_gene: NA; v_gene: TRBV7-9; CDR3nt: TGTGCCAGCACCTCCAGGGTGGGCACTGAAGCTTTCTTT; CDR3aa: CASTSRVGTEAFF
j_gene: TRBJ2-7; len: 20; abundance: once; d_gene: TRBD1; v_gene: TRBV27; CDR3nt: TGTGCCAGCAGTTTTTCCGTAACGCGGGCGACAGGGGGTTTTTCCTACGAGCAGTACTTC; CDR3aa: CASSFSVTRATGGFSYEQYF
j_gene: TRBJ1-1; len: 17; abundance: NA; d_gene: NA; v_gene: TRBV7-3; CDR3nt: TGTGCCAGCAGCTTAACAGGCAGGGGAGGATGGGGGACTGAAGCTTTCTTT; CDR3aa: CASSLTGRGGWGTEAFF
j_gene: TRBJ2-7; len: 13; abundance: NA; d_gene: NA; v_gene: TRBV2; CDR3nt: TGTGCCGGGAACCCGACAGGTTCCTACGAGCAGTACTTC; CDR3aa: CAGNPTGSYEQYF
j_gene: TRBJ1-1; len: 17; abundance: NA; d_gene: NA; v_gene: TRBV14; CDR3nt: TGTGCCAGCAGCCAAGAGTACCTCAACCGGGGCCCCACTGAAGCTTTCTTT; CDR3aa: CASSQEYLNRGPTEAFF
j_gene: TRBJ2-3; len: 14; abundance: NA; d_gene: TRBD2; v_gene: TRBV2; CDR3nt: TGTGCCAGCAGACAACTAGCGAACACAGATACGCAGTATTTT; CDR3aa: CASRQLANTDTQYF
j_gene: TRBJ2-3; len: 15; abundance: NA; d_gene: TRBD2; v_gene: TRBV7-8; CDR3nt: TGTGCCAGCAGCCCGGGGACTAGCGGCACAGATACGCAGTATTTT; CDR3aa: CASSPGTSGTDTQYF
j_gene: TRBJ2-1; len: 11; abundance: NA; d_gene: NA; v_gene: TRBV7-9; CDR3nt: TGTGCCAGCAGCCCTTTTAGGGAGCAGTTCTTC; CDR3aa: CASSPFREQFF
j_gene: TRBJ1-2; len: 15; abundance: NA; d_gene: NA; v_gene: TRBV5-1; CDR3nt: TGCGCCAGCAGCTTTCAGGTCGGCGGGAGTTATGGCTACACCTTC; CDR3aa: CASSFQVGGSYGYTF
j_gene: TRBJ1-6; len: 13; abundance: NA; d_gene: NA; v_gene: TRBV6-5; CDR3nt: TGTGCCAGCAGTTACAGGGTTGGGTCACCCCTCCACTTT; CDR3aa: CASSYRVGSPLHF
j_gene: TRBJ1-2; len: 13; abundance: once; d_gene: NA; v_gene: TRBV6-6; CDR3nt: TGTGCCAGCAGTCCTATGGGGGACTATGGCTACACCTTC; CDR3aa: CASSPMGDYGYTF
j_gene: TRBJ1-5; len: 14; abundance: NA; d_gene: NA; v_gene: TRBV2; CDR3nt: TGTGCCAGCAGACCCGGGGGGGTCCACCAGCCCCAGCATTTT; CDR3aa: CASRPGGVHQPQHF
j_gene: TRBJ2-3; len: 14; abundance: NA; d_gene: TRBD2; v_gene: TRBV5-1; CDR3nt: TGCGCCAGCAGCTTAGCGGGGAGGGCAGATACGCAGTATTTT; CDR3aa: CASSLAGRADTQYF